This TCR beta chain was observed in a study of blood T cell repertoires in COVID-19. About the research overall: Sources were T cells, B-cell-depleted T cells, or PBMCs; the material itself was cDNA or gDNA.

Per the study methods: The authors estimated nucleated cell counts from reference gene primer amplification. Produced via immunoSEQ multiplex PCR; TCRdb's table is partial and in-frame only. D and trimming were read from the DNA, whereas the V and J calls and clone size are those reported in that table. Here the sample spans under 150,000 clones, around nine tenths being singletons. Per germline, CDR1 MNHEY and CDR2 SVGAGI. There are 15 residues in the CDR3. V shed 6 bases and J 5 bases; nucleotides not matched to a gene: 4. Material: peripheral blood. The chain is built from TRBV6-5 and TRBJ2-3, with 14 bases identical to TRBD2. The sequence derives from a human donor in a cohort sampled during active COVID-19. DNA of the CDR3: TGTGCCAGCAGGAGGGGGACTAGCGGGGGAGATACGCAGTATTTT. The encoded protein is CASRRGTSGGDTQYF.